This T cell receptor (beta chain) was found in a study of blood T cell repertoires in COVID-19. Study-wide context: Samples came from the United States, Italy and Spain, spanning acute and convalescent COVID-19. T cells, B-cell-depleted T cells, or PBMCs provided the cDNA or gDNA that served as material.

Authors' processing steps: Using reference gene primer amplification, nucleated cell counts were estimated. The repertoire was sequenced with immunoSEQ multiplex PCR; TCRdb's copy has only in-frame clones and lacks some. The V and J calls and the clone size are those of that table, but D and trimming were determined from the DNA. The sample shows 180,000 or so clones, 85% to 90% of them seen only once. Trimming pared 1 base from V and 1 base from J, leaving 10 bases between. The germline CDR1 and CDR2 sequences are SGHTA and FQGNSA. The CDR3 spans 15 residues. This chain links TRBV7-2 with TRBJ1-2, with a tentative D call TRBD1 (6 bases). The TCR comes from a man aged 18-30 years with acute or convalescent COVID-19. The sample consisted of peripheral blood. The CDR3 DNA reads TGTGCCAGCAGCTTAGTGGCAGGGGATAACTATGGCTACACCTTC. As protein: CASSLVAGDNYGYTF.